One sample yielded the 11 T cell receptor beta chains listed below, sequenced in a study of blood T cell repertoires in COVID-19. Assay used: immunoSEQ multiplex PCR; TCRdb lists only in-frame clones, some missing. The sample includes about 110,000 clones, around 91% of them seen just once. The sample consisted of peripheral blood. The receptor set was obtained from an elderly woman with acute or convalescent COVID-19.

This clone was observed once. The rearrangement uses TRBV11-2 and TRBJ1-2; D remains ambiguous. Looked up from germline, CDR1 is SGHAT and CDR2 is FQNNGV. The ends were cut back, 3 bases at V and 5 bases at J, with 10 bases in the middle. The CDR3 has 13 residues. The DNA of the CDR3 is TGTGCCAGCAGCTTGACCCCCGGGTATGGCTACACCTTC. Translated: CASSLTPGYGYTF.

The chain joins TRBV27 to TRBJ2-7; TRBD1 matches 7 bases. V gave up 5 bases and J gave up 7 bases; unmatched junction bases: 5. The CDR3 loop spans 12 amino acids. The germline CDR1 and CDR2 sequences are MNHEY and SMNVEV (reference sequence). The CDR3 reads CASSGDSMEQYF. The DNA for the CDR3 is TGTGCCAGCAGTGGGGACAGCATGGAGCAGTACTTC.

V usage is TRBV28 and J usage is TRBJ1-5; D not certain. The germline CDR1 and CDR2 sequences are MDHEN and SYDVKM. The CDR3 is made up of 20 amino acids. V was pared by 5 bases and J by 0 bases, with 26 bases between. The CDR3 loop is CASSPLAVDSRSYSNQPQHF. CDR3 coding DNA: TGTGCCAGCAGTCCCCTCGCGGTTGATTCCCGAAGTTATAGCAATCAGCCCCAGCATTTT.

This chain uses TRBV28 with TRBJ1-2; D may be TRBD1 (5 bases). Germline values: CDR1 MDHEN, CDR2 SYDVKM. Trimming removed 3 bases at V and 0 bases at J, with 11 bases between. The CDR3 totals 15 residues. CDR3 sequence reads: CASSLGQNANYGYTF. The CDR3 DNA follows: TGTGCCAGCAGTTTGGGGCAGAACGCTAACTATGGCTACACCTTC.

The J gene is TRBJ2-5, the V gene TRBV27; 10 bases are shared with TRBD2. Germline CDR1 reads MNHEY; CDR2 reads SMNVEV (reference sequence). The trim removed 5 bases at V and 5 bases at J, leaving 5 bases unmatched. CDR3 length equals 14 residues. The CDR3 reads CASSRGLARETQYF. The CDR3 DNA reads as TGTGCCAGCAGTCGGGGACTAGCGAGGGAGACCCAGTACTTC.

The CDR3: CASSPGTALSPLHF. The CDR3 DNA reads as TGTGCCAGCTCCCCCGGGACTGCCTTGTCACCCCTCCACTTT. The chain joins TRBV18 to TRBJ1-6; a weak D match, TRBD1 (5 bases). V was cut by 6 bases and J by 10 bases, with 16 bases left in between. Per germline, CDR1 KGHSH and CDR2 LQKENI. This CDR3 is built from 14 residues.

The gene calls are TRBV3-1 (or the pseudogene TRBV3-2) and TRBJ1-2; D is ambiguous. The CDR3 contains 12 residues. The ends were cut back, 1 base at V and 7 bases at J, with 7 bases in the middle. Germline lookup yields CDR1 LGHDT and CDR2 YNNKEL (reference sequence). CDR3 sequence reads: CASSQAEGGYTF. For the CDR3, the DNA is TGTGCCAGCAGCCAAGCAGAGGGTGGCTACACCTTC.

The genes are TRBV18 and TRBJ2-2, with D possibly being TRBD2 (6 bases). CDR1 KGHSH and CDR2 LQKENI come from the germline V gene. The V and J ends lost 6 bases and 5 bases respectively, with 19 bases between them. This CDR3 is 16 amino acids long. For the CDR3, the DNA is TGTGCCAGCTCCCGCCGGGACGCACGGGGGACCGGGGAGCTGTTTTTT. Protein sequence: CASSRRDARGTGELFF.

The CDR3 region is CAISGRDYNEQFF. In nucleotides, the CDR3 is TGTGCCATCAGTGGAAGGGACTACAATGAGCAGTTCTTC. This chain connects TRBV10-3 to TRBJ2-7; D is undetermined. The J call may be in error: the DNA end matches TRBJ2-1 better. The V gene's germline CDR1 is ENHRY and CDR2 SYGVKD. This CDR3 has 13 residues.

The chain links TRBV10-1 to TRBJ2-3; D may be TRBD2 (6 bases). This CDR3 is built from 15 residues. V lost 6 bases to trimming and J lost 4 bases, with 17 bases between them. The germline V gene encodes CDR1 WNHNN and CDR2 SYGVQD (reference sequence). This chain's CDR3 is CASSRGAGWADTQYF. Written as DNA, the CDR3 is TGCGCCAGCAGCCGGGGTGCGGGGTGGGCAGATACGCAGTATTTT.

The J gene is TRBJ1-6, the V gene TRBV7-9, with TRBD1 matching over 9 bases. Germline V gene lookup returns CDR1 SEHNR and CDR2 FQNEAQ (reference sequence). The CDR3 is made up of 14 amino acids. After removal of 3 bases from V and 9 bases from J, the junction contained 3 bases not matched to a gene. CDR3 bases: TGTGCCAGCAGCTTCAGACAGGGGGGTTCACCCCTCCACTTT. Its protein is CASSFRQGGSPLHF.